The entry below gives a single T cell receptor (beta chain) sequence along with its context. Its matching antigen is unknown. This specimen comes from a study of PD-1 blockade in mismatch repair-deficient tumors. As for the study in general: Patients had over ten mismatch repair-deficient cancer types and were previously treated and progressing. Whole-study findings and limits: Rapid post-treatment expansion, then contraction, generally preceding radiologic response, marked tumor-resident clones.

CDR3 length equals 14 residues. The V gene's germline CDR1 is SGHVS and CDR2 FQNEAQ. V lost 5 bases, J lost 4 bases, and 5 bases stayed unmatched. PCR or immunohistochemistry showed mismatch repair deficiency in every enrolled patient. Three pembrolizumab responders had their TCRs sequenced. The data were produced by immunoSEQ multiplex PCR, yet TCRdb's version contains in-frame clones alone and is incomplete. There are around 62,000 clones in the sample; about 78% occur only once, and approximately 5% lies in the top ten. This material consisted of peripheral blood, taken 2 weeks after starting pembrolizumab. This chain connects TRBV7-8 to TRBJ2-1; 7 nucleotides agree with TRBD2. This receptor was taken from an adult with mismatch repair-deficient cancer. The CDR3 sequence: CASSPGTIYNEQFF. The DNA of the CDR3 is TGTGCCAGCAGCCCAGGGACTATTTACAATGAGCAGTTCTTC.